This T cell receptor beta chain was captured by sequencing in a study of blood T cell repertoires in COVID-19. Across the study: The cDNA or gDNA used as material had been derived from T cells, B-cell-depleted T cells, or PBMCs.

V lost 5 bases and J 8 bases, leaving 12 bases between the germline ends. CDR3 length equals 12 residues. Germline V gene lookup returns CDR1 SGHAT and CDR2 FQNNGV. TCRdb keeps only in-frame clones here, not all; method: immunoSEQ multiplex PCR. The sample includes over 350,000 clones, 87% of them seen just once. The study assigned cohorts using participant-reported clinical history. The origin of this receptor is a woman in her late teens or twenties with acute COVID-19. What was sequenced was PBMCs or T cells enriched from blood (not recorded which). V and J are TRBV11-2 and TRBJ1-2; D is unclear. Here the CDR3 DNA reads TGTGCCAGCAGCGCGACACTTCAGGGCTACACCTTC. This codes for CASSATLQGYTF.